These 20 T cell receptor beta chains came from one sample sequenced in a study of tumor-infiltrating lymphocytes in primary liver carcinoma. Starting from roughly 540 ng of total RNA, TCR beta cDNA was produced with a primer in the constant region. Three-round nested multiplex PCR performed with slightly modified ARM-PCR produced the TCR beta libraries. It was with TRBV1-TRBV30 forward primers and a C-beta reverse primer that the first two PCR rounds were run, at approximately 10 cycles each. MiXCR was run by TCRdb on the multiplex PCR reads, yielding one entry per CDR3 protein. This sample has about 350,000 distinct CDR3 sequences, with about 61% found just once. Unsorted whole blood served as the source of blood RNA, and germline DNA was extracted as well. Sample: peripheral blood. The source is a man aged 40-55 years with primary liver carcinoma and hepatitis B virus infection.

Points on this clonotype: At one boundary the junction diverges from the germline segment, which might be a read error. V and J are TRBV4-1 and TRBJ2-1, with D maybe TRBD2 (6 bases). Germline loops: CDR1 MGHRA, CDR2 YSYEKL. The CDR3 loop spans 15 amino acids. The CDR3 nucleotides read TGCTCCAGCAGCCAAGATGGACGGGAGCCAAATGAGCAGTTCTTC. Amino acid sequence: CSSSQDGREPNEQFF.

This clonotype is categorized as medium-sized. The chain uses TRBV4-2 and TRBJ2-7, with TRBD1 matching over 8 bases. Germline lookup yields CDR1 LGHNA and CDR2 YNFKEQ. Trimming took 0 bases from V and 4 from J; bases not matched to a gene: 5. This CDR3 is 15 amino acids long. The CDR3 coding sequence is TGTGCCAGCAGCCAAGATCGGACAGGGCCGTACGAGCAGTACTTC. This translates into CASSQDRTGPYEQYF.

Turning to this clonotype: A much larger clone differs by one base, so this may be a read error. This sequence joins TRBV28 and TRBJ2-3; D unclear. Germline V gene sequence: CDR1 MDHEN, CDR2 SYDVKM. This CDR3 contains 13 residues. V was clipped by 6 bases and J by 7 bases, with 14 bases between them. The CDR3 region has the DNA TGTGCCAGCAGAAACCCAGGAACAAATACGCAGTATTTT. Translation: CASRNPGTNTQYF.

To note about this clonotype: This sequence may be a read error, since a much larger clone differs from it by one base. The V call is TRBV6-1, the J call TRBJ1-1; D gene uncertain. Per the germline V gene, CDR1 is MNHNS and CDR2 is SASEGT. This CDR3 region has 14 residues. V shed 7 bases and J shed 4 bases, with 16 bases lying between them. CDR3 nucleotide sequence: TGTGCCAGCATCGAGGCGGGGTCGTTCACTGAAGCTTTCTTT. It codes for CASIEAGSFTEAFF.

This clonotype showed up many times. The chain joins TRBV11-2 to TRBJ2-7; TRBD2 agrees at 7 bases. V shed 0 bases, J shed 4 bases, and the junction held 6 bases outside the gene matches. The CDR3 is 15 residues long. Germline CDR1 SGHAT, CDR2 FQNNGV. CDR3 bases: TGTGCCAGCAGCTTAGAGGGGGGGGTCTGGTACGAGCAGTACTTC. This translates into CASSLEGGVWYEQYF.

Regarding this clonotype: Compared with germline, one end of the junction differs, possibly owing to a read error. V usage is TRBV11-2 and J usage is TRBJ1-5; D is undetermined. The CDR3 is made up of 13 amino acids. Germline loops: CDR1 SGHAT, CDR2 FQNNGV. For the CDR3, the DNA is TGTACCAGCAACTTAAAGGACAATCAGCCCCAGCATTTT. Translated, it gives CTSNLKDNQPQHF.

J is TRBJ2-7 and V is TRBV4-1, with TRBD1 matching 7 bases. The length of the CDR3 is 15 residues. Per the germline V gene, CDR1 is MGHRA and CDR2 is YSYEKL. With V trimmed by 4 bases and J by 3 bases, 9 bases remained unmatched. CDR3 nucleotide sequence: TGCGCCAGCAGCCTAGAAGGACAGGCCCTCTACGAGCAGTACTTC. It is translated as CASSLEGQALYEQYF.

About this clonotype itself: The junction does not match germline at one end; this may be a read error. This chain uses TRBV11-1 with TRBJ2-1, with TRBD2 identical over 8 bases. This CDR3 region has 14 residues. Germline-derived CDR1 and CDR2 are SGHAT and FQDESV (reference sequence). The CDR3: CASSFAGGGSEQFF. The CDR3 DNA reads as TGTGCCAGTAGCTTTGCGGGGGGAGGCAGTGAGCAGTTCTTC.

A note on this clonotype: One end of the junction does not line up with germline, which may come from a read error. The V gene is TRBV10-2, the J gene TRBJ1-2; 7 bases match TRBD1. Germline CDR1 and CDR2: WSHSY and SAAADI. The CDR3 is 15 residues long. The CDR3 DNA follows: TGCGCCAGCAGTTTACAACAGGGGCCGAACTATGTCTACACCTTC. This encodes CASSLQQGPNYVYTF.

Points on this clonotype: The conserved final phenylalanine or tryptophan is absent from the CDR3, which likely points to a read error. It is unclear where the CDR3 begins or ends on the DNA, so no DNA is shown, and the CDR3 is as TCRdb lists it. The chain links TRBV6-5 to TRBJ2-6. Germline V CDR1 and CDR2: MNHEY, SVGAGI. Both ends counted, the CDR3 spans 15 residues. The CDR3 protein is CASSYEDSGANVLTL.

As to this clonotype: Since no conserved phenylalanine or tryptophan closes the CDR3, a read error is the likely cause. The V gene is TRBV11-2, the J gene TRBJ2-5; 12 positions agree with TRBD2. This CDR3 spans 15 amino acids. Germline lookup yields CDR1 SGHAT and CDR2 FQNNGV. The CDR3 protein is CAGSTLAGGQETQYS. CDR3 sequence (DNA): TGTGCCGGCAGCACACTAGCGGGAGGACAAGAGACCCAGTACTCC.

On this clonotype itself: The junction differs from germline at one of its ends, possibly a read error. The rearrangement uses TRBV11-2 and TRBJ1-1, with D uncertain. Germline lookup yields CDR1 SGHAT and CDR2 FQNNGV. This CDR3 spans 13 amino acids. CDR3 amino acids: CASNPDPVLGAFF. The CDR3 nucleotides read TGTGCTAGCAACCCTGATCCCGTCCTCGGGGCTTTCTTT.

Concerning this clonotype: This may arise from a read error, as a much more abundant clone is one base away. The rearrangement uses TRBV12-3 or TRBV12-4 and TRBJ2-7; 8 bases match TRBD2. The CDR3 loop spans 14 amino acids. Unmatched junction bases numbered 10, after V lost 10 bases and J lost 2 bases. CDR3: CANTKAGVAYEQYF. The CDR3 DNA sequence: TGTGCCAACACTAAAGCGGGAGTAGCCTACGAGCAGTACTTC.

Worth noting for this clonotype: A single base separates this from a much larger clone, so it may be a read error. J is TRBJ1-5 and V is TRBV6-2 or TRBV6-3; D is uncertain. The CDR3 length is 13 residues. Germline V lookup: CDR1 MNHEY, CDR2 SVGEGT. Deletions cut 7 bases from V and 5 bases from J, with 12 bases between. CDR3 amino acids: CASKGILDQPQHF. The DNA for the CDR3 is TGTGCCAGCAAAGGGATTCTCGATCAGCCCCAGCATTTT.

As regards this clonotype: A read error may account for a junction end that differs from germline. The CDR3 reads CAGSSRTGAVDKNIQYF. The CDR3 DNA reads as TGTGCCGGCAGCTCGAGGACAGGGGCTGTCGACAAAAACATTCAGTACTTC. The rearrangement uses TRBV11-1 and TRBJ2-4; 9 bases are shared with TRBD1. Per the germline V gene, CDR1 is SGHAT and CDR2 is FQDESV (reference sequence). CDR3 size: 17 residues.

The chain uses TRBV6-5 and TRBJ2-2; the match to TRBD2 covers 8 bases. This CDR3 has 19 residues. J was trimmed by 7 bases and V by 6 bases; bases with no gene match: 22. Per the germline V gene, CDR1 is MNHEY and CDR2 is SVGAGI. The CDR3 spells CASSRELAVMYGDNGELFF. The CDR3 DNA follows: TGTGCCAGCAGCCGCGAACTAGCGGTCATGTATGGGGACAACGGGGAGCTGTTTTTT.

This clonotype was seen ten or more times. V usage is TRBV6-2 or TRBV6-3 and J usage is TRBJ1-2; D remains ambiguous. The CDR3 is 12 amino acids. Trimming took off 5 bases at V and 3 bases at J, with 7 bases between the two ends. From germline, CDR1 is MNHEY and CDR2 SVGEGT. The DNA for the CDR3 is TGTGCCAGCAGTATAGGCGACTATGGCTACACCTTC. Protein product: CASSIGDYGYTF.

Remarks on this clonotype: The junction departs from the called germline gene at one end, perhaps through a read error. This rearrangement joins TRBV11-2 to TRBJ2-7, with D unclear. Germline loops: CDR1 SGHAT, CDR2 FQNNGV. This CDR3 has 12 residues. The CDR3, as DNA: TGTGTCAGCAGTTCCGTCTCCTACGAGCAGTACTTC. Translated, it gives CVSSSVSYEQYF.

The table lists this clonotype with many counts. This chain connects TRBV6-2 or TRBV6-3 to TRBJ1-5; D not resolved. Trimming left V 2 bases short and J 4 bases short, with 12 bases between. Germline V gives CDR1 MNHEY, CDR2 SVGEGT. CDR3 length: 15 amino acids. CDR3 DNA: TGTGCCAGCAGTTACCGGCAGCCGCAGAATCAGCCCCAGCATTTT. Its protein is CASSYRQPQNQPQHF.

Comment on this clonotype: This could be a read error, since a much larger clone is one nucleotide away. The V and J genes are TRBV4-2 and TRBJ1-4; possible D gene TRBD1, 6 bases. V was shortened by 0 bases and J by 7 bases, with 15 bases between the two germline ends. This CDR3 comprises 16 residues. Germline lookup yields CDR1 LGHNA and CDR2 YNFKEQ. CDR3 nucleotides: TGTGCCAGCAGCCAAGACCTCCACAGGGCTTGTGAAAAACTGTTTTTT. This sequence encodes CASSQDLHRACEKLFF.